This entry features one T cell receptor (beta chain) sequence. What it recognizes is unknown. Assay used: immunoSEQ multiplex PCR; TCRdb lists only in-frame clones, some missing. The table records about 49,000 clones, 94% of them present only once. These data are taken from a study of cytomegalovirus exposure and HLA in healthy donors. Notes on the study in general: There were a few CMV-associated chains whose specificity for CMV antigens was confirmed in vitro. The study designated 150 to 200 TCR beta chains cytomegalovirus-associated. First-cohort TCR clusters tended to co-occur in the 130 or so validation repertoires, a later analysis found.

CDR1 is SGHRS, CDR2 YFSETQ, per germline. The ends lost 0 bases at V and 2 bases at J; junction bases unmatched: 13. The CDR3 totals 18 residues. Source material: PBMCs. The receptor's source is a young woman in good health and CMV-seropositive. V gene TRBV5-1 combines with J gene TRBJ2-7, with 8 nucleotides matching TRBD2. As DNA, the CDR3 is TGCGCCAGCAGCTTGGAAGGTTCGGTAGCGGGAAGGGCCTACGAGCAGTACTTC. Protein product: CASSLEGSVAGRAYEQYF.